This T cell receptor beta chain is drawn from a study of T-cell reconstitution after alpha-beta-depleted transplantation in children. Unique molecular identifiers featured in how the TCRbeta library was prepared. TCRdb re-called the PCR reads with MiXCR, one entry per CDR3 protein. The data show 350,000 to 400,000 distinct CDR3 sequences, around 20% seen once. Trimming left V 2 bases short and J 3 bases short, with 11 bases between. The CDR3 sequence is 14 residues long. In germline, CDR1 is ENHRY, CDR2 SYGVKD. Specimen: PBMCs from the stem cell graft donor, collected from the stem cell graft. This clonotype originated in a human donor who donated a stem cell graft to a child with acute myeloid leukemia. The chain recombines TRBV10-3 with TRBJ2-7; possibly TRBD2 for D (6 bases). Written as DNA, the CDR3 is TGTGCCATCAGTGAGGTTAGCGGCATCTACGAGCAGTACTTC. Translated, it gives CAISEVSGIYEQYF.